The 7 T cell receptor beta chains reported below all come from one sample, sequenced in a study of cytomegalovirus exposure and HLA in healthy donors. The PCR was carried out with 60 Vbeta primers and 13 Jbeta primers. The method was immunoSEQ multiplex PCR; TCRdb's version includes in-frame clones alone and lacks a portion of them. The sample has 160,000 or so clones, roughly 78% seen once. Source material: PBMCs. The receptors stem from a woman in her thirties or forties in good health and CMV-seronegative.

V and J are TRBV19 and TRBJ1-5; D uncertain. Trimming left V 5 bases short and J 2 bases short, with 13 bases between. This CDR3 is built from 15 residues. Germline V lookup: CDR1 LNHDA, CDR2 SQIVND (reference sequence). CDR3 in DNA: TGTGCCAGTAGTCGAGAACCGTTGGGCAATCAGCCCCAGCATTTT. Translated, it gives CASSREPLGNQPQHF. The whole variable domain, filled in from reference TRBV19 and TRBJ1-5, reads DGGITQSPKYLFRKEGQNVTLSCEQNLNHDAMYWYRQDPGQGLRLIYYSQIVNDFQKGDIAEGYSVSREKKESFPLTVTSAQKNPTAFYLCASSREPLGNQPQHFGDGTRLSIL.

This clone has just one count. The V and J genes are TRBV18 and TRBJ2-7; 8 positions match TRBD2. This CDR3 region has 17 residues. Germline values: CDR1 KGHSH, CDR2 LQKENI. With V trimmed by 5 bases and J by 0 bases, 12 bases remained unmatched. DNA of the CDR3: TGTGCCAGCTCATCGGGAGGACCGGGACTAGACTCCTACGAGCAGTACTTC. It codes for CASSSGGPGLDSYEQYF.

This clone occurred a few times. The genes are TRBV5-1 and TRBJ1-1, with 7 bases that match TRBD1. The germline CDR1 and CDR2 sequences are SGHRS and YFSETQ. V lost 4 bases, J lost 4 bases, and 7 bases stayed unmatched. There are 14 residues in the CDR3. As DNA, the CDR3 is TGCGCCAGCAGCAGCCAGGGGGACGGCACTGAAGCTTTCTTT. Translation gives CASSSQGDGTEAFF.

The chain recombines TRBV27 with TRBJ2-7; 7 nucleotides line up with TRBD2. The CDR3 runs 16 residues. CDR1 is MNHEY, CDR2 SMNVEV, per germline (reference sequence). Unmatched junction bases numbered 14, after V lost 2 bases and J lost 7 bases. The CDR3: CASSLVRVGGGREQYF. CDR3 in DNA: TGTGCCAGCAGTTTAGTAAGGGTGGGTGGCGGGAGAGAGCAGTACTTC.

V gene TRBV4-3 combines with J gene TRBJ1-3; D remains ambiguous. Trimming took off 0 bases at V and 0 bases at J, with 18 bases between the two ends. In germline, CDR1 is LGHNA, CDR2 YSLEER. The CDR3 sequence is 19 residues long. The CDR3 DNA sequence: TGCGCCAGCAGCCAAGATCGACTGGGGAGTGGATCCTCTGGAAACACCATATATTTT. Its protein is CASSQDRLGSGSSGNTIYF.

This clone was counted once. This rearrangement joins TRBV25-1 to TRBJ2-2; D possibly corresponds to TRBD2 (5 bases). This CDR3 has 17 residues. V shed 5 bases and J shed 5 bases, with 21 bases lying between them. The germline gives CDR1 MGHDK, CDR2 SYGVNS. The CDR3 sequence: CASSTSPGGVVTGELFF. The CDR3 DNA follows: TGTGCCAGCAGTACAAGCCCCGGAGGAGTGGTAACCGGGGAGCTGTTTTTT.

This clone came up once. J is TRBJ2-2 and V is TRBV7-9; TRBD2 matches 11 bases. The CDR3 has 17 residues. The V gene's germline CDR1 is SEHNR and CDR2 FQNEAQ (reference sequence). The J segment lost 6 bases and the V segment lost 5 bases, leaving 11 bases of the junction unmatched. CDR3 region: CASSRLASGRSAGELFF. For the CDR3, the DNA is TGTGCCAGCAGCCGCCTGGCTAGCGGGAGGTCTGCCGGGGAGCTGTTTTTT.